A single sample gave rise to the 17 T cell receptor beta chains below, sequenced in a study of identical twins. TCRdb re-derived calls from the 5' RACE reads in MiXCR, one entry per CDR3 protein. The data hold 690,000 or so distinct CDR3 sequences, with 6% to 6.5% observed a single time. The sequenced sample consisted of naive T cells sorted from blood. The receptors were gathered from a man aged 18 to 30 in good health.

This clonotype was counted many times. V gene TRBV12-3 or TRBV12-4 combines with J gene TRBJ2-5; 8 bases are a match to TRBD1. J gave up 5 bases and V 5 bases, and 10 bases lay outside the gene matches. This CDR3 comprises 15 residues. CDR3 protein: CASSPRQGMRETQYF. The CDR3 DNA sequence: TGTGCCAGCAGTCCAAGACAGGGGATGAGGGAGACCCAGTACTTC.

This sequence joins TRBV20-1 and TRBJ2-5, with D possibly called TRBD1 or TRBD2 (5 bases each). V lost 0 bases, J lost 5 bases, and 7 bases lay in between. CDR3 length equals 12 residues. CDR1 and CDR2 (germline): DFQATT, SNEGSKA (reference sequence). CDR3 amino acids: CSAREGVETQYF. The CDR3 region has the DNA TGCAGTGCTAGAGAGGGGGTGGAGACCCAGTACTTC.

This clonotype was seen a few times. This chain joins TRBV12-3 or TRBV12-4 and TRBJ2-1; 9 bases fit TRBD1. The CDR3 is 14 amino acids. The J segment lost 9 bases and the V segment lost 6 bases, leaving 9 bases of the junction unmatched. The CDR3 DNA reads TGTGCCAGCAGCCTCGGACAGGGGCTCACTGAGCAGTTCTTC. Amino acid sequence: CASSLGQGLTEQFF.

The rearrangement joins TRBV7-9 to TRBJ1-1, with 8 nucleotides matching TRBD1. V dropped 0 bases and J dropped 0; count of bases not matched to a gene: 3. The CDR3 covers 16 residues. Germline lookup yields CDR1 SEHNR and CDR2 FQNEAQ (reference sequence). DNA of the CDR3: TGTGCCAGCAGCTTAGCCGGGACAGGTATGAACACTGAAGCTTTCTTT. It is translated as CASSLAGTGMNTEAFF. Filled out from reference TRBV7-9 and TRBJ1-1, the complete variable domain reads DTGVSQNPRHKITKRGQNVTFRCDPISEHNRLYWYRQTLGQGPEFLTYFQNEAQLEKSRLLSDRFSAERPKGSFSTLEIQRTEQGDSAMYLCASSLAGTGMNTEAFFGQGTRLTVV.

This clonotype was seen repeatedly, ten times or more. The genes are TRBV7-7 and TRBJ2-2; D not resolved. V was trimmed by 5 bases and J by 4 bases, leaving 11 bases between them. The CDR3 loop spans 14 amino acids. Germline-derived CDR1 and CDR2 are SSHAT and FNYEAQ (reference sequence). CDR3 protein: CASSPTGPTGELFF. Written as DNA, the CDR3 is TGTGCCAGCAGCCCGACGGGTCCCACCGGGGAGCTGTTTTTT.

This chain joins TRBV20-1 and TRBJ2-3, with 9 positions matching TRBD2. V was clipped by 4 bases and J by 7 bases; unmatched bases: 9. The germline V gene has CDR1 DFQATT and CDR2 SNEGSKA (reference sequence). The CDR3 contains 14 residues. Here the CDR3 reads CSATLAGALYTQYF. CDR3 in DNA: TGCAGTGCTACTTTAGCGGGAGCGCTTTATACGCAGTATTTT.

This clonotype was detected many times. This chain connects TRBV5-6 to TRBJ2-7; tentative D call: TRBD1 (6 bases). This CDR3 region has 13 residues. Germline assignment: CDR1 SGHDT and CDR2 YYEEEE. V gave up 0 bases and J gave up 7 bases, with 11 bases separating them. In DNA, the CDR3 is TGTGCCAGCAGCTTGGCGTGGACAGAGGAGCAGTACTTC. Encoded protein: CASSLAWTEEQYF. The whole variable domain, filled in from reference TRBV5-6 and TRBJ2-7, reads DAGVTQSPTHLIKTRGQQVTLRCSPKSGHDTVSWYQQALGQGPQFIFQYYEEEERQRGNFPDRFSGHQFPNYSSELNVNALLLGDSALYLCASSLAWTEEQYFGPGTRLTVT.

In this sample, this clonotype turned up a few times. The V and J genes are TRBV7-9 and TRBJ1-2; D unclear. The CDR3 consists of 17 residues. V was shortened by 0 bases and J by 4 bases, with 18 bases between the two germline ends. Germline V gives CDR1 SEHNR, CDR2 FQNEAQ (reference sequence). This CDR3 is CASSLAGSRVIGYGYTF. The CDR3 bases are TGTGCCAGCAGCTTAGCCGGGTCCCGGGTAATAGGCTATGGCTACACCTTC.

V is TRBV30 and J is TRBJ2-7, with D perhaps given as TRBD1 or TRBD2 (5 bases each). The V gene lost 2 bases and the J gene lost 7 bases, with 12 bases spanning the gap. Germline V gives CDR1 GTSNPN, CDR2 SVGIG (reference sequence). This CDR3 has 12 amino acids. The CDR3 sequence: CAWSKGPGEQYF. The CDR3 DNA is TGTGCCTGGAGTAAGGGACCTGGTGAGCAGTACTTC. Together with reference TRBV30 and TRBJ2-7, the CDR3 gives the full variable domain: SQTIHQWPATLVQPVGSPLSLECTVEGTSNPNLYWYRQAAGRGLQLLFYSVGIGQISSEVPQNLSASRPQDRQFILSSKKLLLSDSGFYLCAWSKGPGEQYFGPGTRLTVT.

The rearrangement links TRBV5-1 to TRBJ2-7, with 11 bases fitting TRBD2. This CDR3 has 15 amino acids. V shed 4 bases and J 4 bases; nucleotides not matched to a gene: 7. In germline, CDR1 is SGHRS, CDR2 YFSETQ. The CDR3 DNA follows: TGCGCCAGCAGCGTGGGGACTAGCGGACTGTACGAGCAGTACTTC. Translated, it gives CASSVGTSGLYEQYF.

The chain has TRBV19 and TRBJ1-4, with D perhaps matching TRBD1 (5 bases). The V gene's germline CDR1 is LNHDA and CDR2 SQIVND (reference sequence). Trimming cost V 5 bases and J 3 bases, with 13 bases left between them. CDR3 size: 15 residues. In nucleotides, the CDR3 is TGTGCCAGTAGTGAACCCGGGGGAGCTAATGAAAAACTGTTTTTT. This gives the protein CASSEPGGANEKLFF.

The table lists this clonotype with a few counts. V is TRBV5-1 and J is TRBJ2-5, with unresolved D. The length of the CDR3 is 13 residues. V was shortened by 3 bases and J by 2 bases, with 8 bases between the two germline ends. The germline gives CDR1 SGHRS, CDR2 YFSETQ. In DNA form, the CDR3 reads TGCGCCAGCAGCTGGGCTAAACAAGAGACCCAGTACTTC. Translated: CASSWAKQETQYF. Full variable domain (missing parts from reference TRBV5-1 and TRBJ2-5): KAGVTQTPRYLIKTRGQQVTLSCSPISGHRSVSWYQQTPGQGLQFLFEYFSETQRNKGNFPGRFSGRQFSNSRSEMNVSTLELGDSALYLCASSWAKQETQYFGPGTRLLVL.

This clonotype was counted ten times or more. The chain is built from TRBV20-1 and TRBJ1-3; TRBD1 is a possible D gene (5 bases). CDR3 length equals 14 residues. With 2 bases removed from V and 5 bases from J, the gap between germline ends came to 13 bases. Germline V lookup: CDR1 DFQATT, CDR2 SNEGSKA (reference sequence). The CDR3 nucleotides are TGCAGTGCTAGATCAGACAGAACCAGAAACACCATATATTTT. This gives the protein CSARSDRTRNTIYF.

The V gene is TRBV7-6, the J gene TRBJ1-4, with 12 bases fitting TRBD1. Trimming removed 2 bases from V and 4 bases from J; junction bases left unmatched: 11. This CDR3 has 19 residues. The germline gives CDR1 SGHVS, CDR2 FNYEAQ. CDR3 protein: CASSLRAGQGATDNEKLFF. CDR3 nucleotides: TGTGCCAGCAGCTTACGCGCGGGACAGGGGGCTACTGATAATGAAAAACTGTTTTTT. The variable domain in full, completed from reference TRBV7-6 and TRBJ1-4, reads GAGVSQSPRYKVTKRGQDVALRCDPISGHVSLYWYRQALGQGPEFLTYFNYEAQQDKSGLPNDRFSAERPEGSISTLTIQRTEQRDSAMYRCASSLRAGQGATDNEKLFFGSGTQLSVL.

This clonotype has ten or more counts. V and J are TRBV7-2 and TRBJ1-1; D is possibly TRBD1 (6 bases). Germline loops: CDR1 SGHTA, CDR2 FQGNSA. Trimming shortened V by 5 bases and J by 0 bases, and 13 bases separated the two germline ends. CDR3 length: 15 amino acids. In nucleotides, the CDR3 is TGTGCCAGCAGCGACGGACAGCGGTTGAACACTGAAGCTTTCTTT. Translated: CASSDGQRLNTEAFF.

There are a few counts of this clonotype. This chain links TRBV12-5 with TRBJ2-5; the D gene is possibly TRBD2 (5 bases). Germline V lookup: CDR1 LGHNT, CDR2 FRNRAP. V gave up 1 base and J gave up 3 bases, with 12 bases separating them. This CDR3 region has 15 residues. CDR3 nucleotide sequence: TGTGCTAGTGGTTTGGGGGGTTCGAGGGAAGAGACCCAGTACTTC. Translation gives CASGLGGSREETQYF.

The sample holds many counts of this clonotype. This chain connects TRBV7-9 to TRBJ2-7; D might be TRBD1 or TRBD2, each matching 5 bases. The CDR3 loop spans 14 amino acids. In germline, CDR1 is SEHNR, CDR2 FQNEAQ (reference sequence). The V end was cut by 0 bases, the J end by 5 bases, with 11 bases between. CDR3 region: CASSLAPGRNEQYF. The DNA for the CDR3 is TGTGCCAGCAGCTTAGCCCCGGGGCGGAACGAGCAGTACTTC.